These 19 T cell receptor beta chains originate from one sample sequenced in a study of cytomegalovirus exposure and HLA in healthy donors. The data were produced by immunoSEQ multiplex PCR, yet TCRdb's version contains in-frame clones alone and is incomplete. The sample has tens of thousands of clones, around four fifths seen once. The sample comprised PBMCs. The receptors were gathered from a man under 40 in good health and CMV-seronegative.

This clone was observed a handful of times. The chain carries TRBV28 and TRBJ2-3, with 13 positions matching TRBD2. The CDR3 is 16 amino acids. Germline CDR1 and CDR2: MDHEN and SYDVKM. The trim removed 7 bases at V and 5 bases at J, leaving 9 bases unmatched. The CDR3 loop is CASNQNRLAGGDTQYF. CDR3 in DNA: TGTGCCAGCAATCAAAATCGACTAGCGGGGGGAGATACGCAGTATTTT.

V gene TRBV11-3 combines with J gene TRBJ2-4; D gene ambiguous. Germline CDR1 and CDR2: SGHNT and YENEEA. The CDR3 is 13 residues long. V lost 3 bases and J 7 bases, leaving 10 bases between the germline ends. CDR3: CASSFSVVNIQYF. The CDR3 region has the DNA TGTGCCAGCAGCTTCTCAGTTGTGAACATTCAGTACTTC.

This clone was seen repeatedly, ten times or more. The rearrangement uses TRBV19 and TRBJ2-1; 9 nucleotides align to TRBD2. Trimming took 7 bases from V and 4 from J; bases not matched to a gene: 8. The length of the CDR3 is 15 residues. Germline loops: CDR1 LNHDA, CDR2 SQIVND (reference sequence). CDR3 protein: CASTPTSGQYNEQFF. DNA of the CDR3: TGTGCCAGTACCCCGACTAGCGGACAATACAATGAGCAGTTCTTC.

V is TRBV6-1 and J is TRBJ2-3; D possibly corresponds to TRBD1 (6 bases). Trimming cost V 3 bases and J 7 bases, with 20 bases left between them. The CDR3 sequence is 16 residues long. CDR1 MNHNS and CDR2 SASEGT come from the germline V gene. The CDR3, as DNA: TGTGCCAGCAGTGATGGGGAACAGGGAACCTGGAATACGCAGTATTTT. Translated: CASSDGEQGTWNTQYF.

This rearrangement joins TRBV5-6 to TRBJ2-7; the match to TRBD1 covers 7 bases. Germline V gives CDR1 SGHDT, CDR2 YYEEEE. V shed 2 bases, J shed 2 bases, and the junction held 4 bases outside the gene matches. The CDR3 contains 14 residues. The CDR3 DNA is TGTGCCAGCAGCTTAAGGGGACAGACCTACGAGCAGTACGTC. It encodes CASSLRGQTYEQYV.

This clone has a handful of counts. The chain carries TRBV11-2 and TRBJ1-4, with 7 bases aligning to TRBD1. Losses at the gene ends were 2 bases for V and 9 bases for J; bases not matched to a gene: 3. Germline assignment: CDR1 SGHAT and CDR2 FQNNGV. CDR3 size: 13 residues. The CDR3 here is CASSLSQGQKLFF. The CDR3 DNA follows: TGTGCCAGCAGCTTATCACAGGGGCAAAAACTGTTTTTT. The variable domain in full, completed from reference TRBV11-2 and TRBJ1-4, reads EAGVAQSPRYKIIEKRQSVAFWCNPISGHATLYWYQQILGQGPKLLIQFQNNGVVDDSQLPKDRFSAERLKGVDSTLKIQPAKLEDSAVYLCASSLSQGQKLFFGSGTQLSVL.

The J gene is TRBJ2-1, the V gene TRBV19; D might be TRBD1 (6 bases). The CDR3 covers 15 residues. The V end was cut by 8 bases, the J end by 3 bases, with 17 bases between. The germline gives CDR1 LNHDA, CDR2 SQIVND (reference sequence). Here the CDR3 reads CASARGYDYYNEQFF. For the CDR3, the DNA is TGTGCCAGTGCTAGGGGGTACGACTACTACAATGAGCAGTTCTTC. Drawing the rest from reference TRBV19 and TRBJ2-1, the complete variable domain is DGGITQSPKYLFRKEGQNVTLSCEQNLNHDAMYWYRQDPGQGLRLIYYSQIVNDFQKGDIAEGYSVSREKKESFPLTVTSAQKNPTAFYLCASARGYDYYNEQFFGPGTRLTVL.

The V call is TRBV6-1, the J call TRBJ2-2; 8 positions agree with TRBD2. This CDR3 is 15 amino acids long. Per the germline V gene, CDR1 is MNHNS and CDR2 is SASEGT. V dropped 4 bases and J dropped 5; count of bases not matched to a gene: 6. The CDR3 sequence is CASSAHPGGTGELFF. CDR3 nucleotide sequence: TGTGCCAGCAGTGCCCACCCGGGAGGGACCGGGGAGCTGTTTTTT.

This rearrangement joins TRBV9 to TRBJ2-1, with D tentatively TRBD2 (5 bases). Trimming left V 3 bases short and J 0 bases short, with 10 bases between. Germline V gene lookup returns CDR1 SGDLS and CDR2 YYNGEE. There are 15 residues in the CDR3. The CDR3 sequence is CASSGADSSYNEQFF. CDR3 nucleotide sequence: TGTGCCAGCAGCGGAGCGGACTCCTCCTACAATGAGCAGTTCTTC.

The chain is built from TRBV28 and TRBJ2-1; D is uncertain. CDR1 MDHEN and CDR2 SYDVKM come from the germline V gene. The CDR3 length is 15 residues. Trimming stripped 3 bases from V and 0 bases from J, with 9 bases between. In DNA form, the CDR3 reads TGTGCCAGCAGTTTTGTCTACCCCTCCTACAATGAGCAGTTCTTC. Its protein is CASSFVYPSYNEQFF.

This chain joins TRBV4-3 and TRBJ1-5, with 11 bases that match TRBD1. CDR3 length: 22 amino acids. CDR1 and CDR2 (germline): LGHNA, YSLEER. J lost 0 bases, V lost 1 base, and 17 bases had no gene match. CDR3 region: CASSQAYFTTGTGGRSNQPQHF. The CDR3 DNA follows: TGCGCCAGCAGCCAAGCTTACTTCACGACCGGGACAGGGGGTCGTAGCAATCAGCCCCAGCATTTT.

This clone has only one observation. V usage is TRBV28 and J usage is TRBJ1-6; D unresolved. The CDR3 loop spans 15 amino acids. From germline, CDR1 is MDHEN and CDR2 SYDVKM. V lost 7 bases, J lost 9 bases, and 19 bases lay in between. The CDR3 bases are TGTGCCAGCATCTTGGCGGGCAGCGCGCGTTCACCCCTCCACTTT. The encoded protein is CASILAGSARSPLHF.

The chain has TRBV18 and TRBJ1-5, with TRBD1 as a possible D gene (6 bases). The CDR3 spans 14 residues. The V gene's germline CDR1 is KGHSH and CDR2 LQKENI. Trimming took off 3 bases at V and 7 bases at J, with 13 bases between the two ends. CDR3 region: CASSPFHREQPQHF. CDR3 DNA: TGTGCCAGCTCACCGTTTCACAGGGAACAGCCCCAGCATTTT.

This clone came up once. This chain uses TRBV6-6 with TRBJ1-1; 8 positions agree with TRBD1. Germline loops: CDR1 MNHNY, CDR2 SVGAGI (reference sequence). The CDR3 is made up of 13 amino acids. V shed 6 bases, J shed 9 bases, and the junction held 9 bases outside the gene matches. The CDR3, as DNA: TGTGCCAGCAGACAACAGGGGGAAGCCAAAGCTTTCTTT. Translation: CASRQQGEAKAFF.

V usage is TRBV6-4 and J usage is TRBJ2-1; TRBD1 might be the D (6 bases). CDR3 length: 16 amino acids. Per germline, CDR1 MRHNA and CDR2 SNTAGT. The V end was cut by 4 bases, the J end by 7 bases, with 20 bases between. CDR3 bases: TGTGCCAGCAGTGGCTTAAAAAAACAGGGTTGGAATGAGCAGTTCTTC. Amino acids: CASSGLKKQGWNEQFF.

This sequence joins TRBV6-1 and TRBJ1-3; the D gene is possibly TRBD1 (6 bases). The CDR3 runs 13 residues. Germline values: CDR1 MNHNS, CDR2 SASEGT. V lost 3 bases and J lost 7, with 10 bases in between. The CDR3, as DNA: TGTGCCAGCAGTGACCCTACAGGGAACACCATATATTTT. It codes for CASSDPTGNTIYF.

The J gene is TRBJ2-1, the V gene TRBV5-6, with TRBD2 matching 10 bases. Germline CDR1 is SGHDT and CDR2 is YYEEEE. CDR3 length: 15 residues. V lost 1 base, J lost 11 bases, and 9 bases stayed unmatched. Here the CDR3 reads CASSLYPAGGPKQFF. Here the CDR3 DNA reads TGTGCCAGCAGCTTGTACCCAGCGGGAGGGCCAAAGCAGTTCTTC.

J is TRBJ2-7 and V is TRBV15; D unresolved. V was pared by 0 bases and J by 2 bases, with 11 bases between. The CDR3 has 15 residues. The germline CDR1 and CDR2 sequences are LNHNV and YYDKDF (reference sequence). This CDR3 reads CATSRELSTTYEQYV. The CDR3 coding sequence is TGTGCCACCAGCAGAGAGCTCTCTACTACCTACGAGCAGTACGTC.

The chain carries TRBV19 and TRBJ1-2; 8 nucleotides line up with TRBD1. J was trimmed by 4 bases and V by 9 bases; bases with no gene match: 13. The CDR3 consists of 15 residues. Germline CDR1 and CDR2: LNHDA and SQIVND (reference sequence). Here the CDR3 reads CASLAWRGQGYGYTF. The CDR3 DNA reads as TGTGCCAGCCTGGCCTGGAGAGGACAGGGCTATGGCTACACCTTC.